This TCR beta chain was documented in a study of beta chain features in type 1 diabetes. Study background: The samples had roughly 100,000,000 sorted cells examined in all.

Sequenced material consisted of expressed TCRB transcripts (all of the isolated RNA was reverse transcribed). Method: immunoSEQ multiplex PCR; TCRdb's copy keeps in-frame clones and lacks some. The table lists 600,000 to 700,000 clones, around 12% of them singletons. Donors underwent one heparinised blood draw, 100 to 150 mL on average. Staining for CD45RO/CCR7/CD25/CD127/CD95/CD27 allowed sorting of CD4+ naive, central memory, regulatory and stem cell-like memory cells. This clone was observed a handful of times. What it recognizes is unknown. Overall study results and limits: Moderate yet significant TCRB CDR3 shortening was seen in Type 1 diabetes patients in all four CD4+ subsets.

The CDR3 sequence is 14 residues long. Trimming pared 5 bases from V and 1 base from J, leaving 12 bases between. Germline-derived CDR1 and CDR2 are SGHTS and YDEGEE. Sequencing used naive CD4+ T cells from blood. The rearrangement joins TRBV5-8 to TRBJ2-5; no reliable D call. This TCR derives from a man between 25 and 39 years old with type 1 diabetes. The CDR3 spells CASSLTAAQETQYF. CDR3 sequence (DNA): TGTGCCAGCAGTCTGACTGCCGCCCAAGAGACCCAGTACTTC. The variable domain in full, with the rest retrieved from reference TRBV5-8 and TRBJ2-5, is EAGVTQSPTHLIKTRGQQATLRCSPISGHTSVYWYQQALGLGLQFLLWYDEGEERNRGNFPPRFSGRQFPNYSSELNVNALELEDSALYLCASSLTAAQETQYFGPGTRLLVL.